This T cell receptor beta chain came from a study of blood T cell repertoires in COVID-19. V lost 0 bases and J 5 bases, leaving 19 bases between the germline ends. This CDR3 is 17 amino acids long. In germline, CDR1 is GTSNPN, CDR2 SVGIG (reference sequence). Produced via immunoSEQ multiplex PCR; TCRdb's table is partial and in-frame only. This table has roughly 96,000 clones, roughly 80% appearing once. Specimen: peripheral blood. The chain links TRBV30 to TRBJ2-2; D perhaps matches TRBD1 (6 bases). The receptor comes from an elderly man with acute or convalescent COVID-19. CDR3 protein: CAWSVRIGTLDTGELFF. CDR3 DNA: TGTGCCTGGAGTGTACGAATAGGGACACTGGATACCGGGGAGCTGTTTTTT.